The next 22 T cell receptor beta chains were all read from a single sample in a study of blood T cell repertoires in COVID-19. Method: immunoSEQ multiplex PCR; TCRdb's copy keeps in-frame clones and lacks some. In the table there are about 130,000 clones, 81% of which are singletons. The sample consisted of peripheral blood. The receptors were gathered from a woman aged 60-75 years with active or convalescent COVID-19.

This clone was recorded a few times. The genes are TRBV2 and TRBJ1-1; D may be TRBD1 (6 bases). V was pared by 4 bases and J by 3 bases, with 12 bases between. In germline, CDR1 is SNHLY, CDR2 FYNNEI. The CDR3 consists of 14 residues. The CDR3 coding sequence is TGTGCCAGCAGTGTAAACAGGGATGACACTGAAGCTTTCTTT. As protein: CASSVNRDDTEAFF.

V usage is TRBV27 and J usage is TRBJ2-1; D is unresolved. V lost 2 bases to trimming and J lost 0 bases, with 8 bases between them. CDR1 MNHEY and CDR2 SMNVEV come from the germline V gene (reference sequence). The length of the CDR3 is 15 residues. The CDR3 region is CASSLGLSSYNEQFF. For the CDR3, the DNA is TGTGCCAGCAGTTTAGGGCTTAGCTCCTACAATGAGCAGTTCTTC.

V gene TRBV19 combines with J gene TRBJ1-3, with D possibly matching TRBD1 (5 bases). The germline gives CDR1 LNHDA, CDR2 SQIVND (reference sequence). There are 14 residues in the CDR3. Trimming stripped 4 bases from V and 7 bases from J, with 14 bases between. CDR3 region: CASSTSRGTNTIYF. The CDR3 DNA follows: TGTGCCAGTAGTACCTCTCGGGGGACGAACACCATATATTTT.

V gene TRBV6-5 combines with J gene TRBJ1-1; 12 bases fit TRBD1. From germline, CDR1 is MNHEY and CDR2 SVGAGI. The CDR3 extends over 15 amino acids. Trimming took 7 bases from V and 7 from J; bases not matched to a gene: 10. CDR3 sequence (DNA): TGTGCCAGCATTCCGGGACAGGGGGCGCGTAGTGAAGCTTTCTTT. This gives the protein CASIPGQGARSEAFF.

The V and J genes are TRBV24-1 and TRBJ2-2; 8 bases line up with TRBD2. Germline V gives CDR1 KGHDR, CDR2 SFDVKD. V was pared by 3 bases and J by 6 bases, with 5 bases of the junction left unmatched. The CDR3 length is 15 residues. As DNA, the CDR3 is TGTGCCACCAGTGATCCTCCGGGGGGGGCCGGGGAGCTGTTTTTT. Protein product: CATSDPPGGAGELFF.

This chain links TRBV24-1 with TRBJ2-2; D remains ambiguous. Between the trimmed V and J ends, which lost 0 bases and 1 base, there was a span of 8 bases. Looked up from germline, CDR1 is KGHDR and CDR2 is SFDVKD. The CDR3 extends over 16 amino acids. As DNA, the CDR3 is TGTGCCACCAGTGATTTGCCGAGGATGAACACCGGGGAGCTGTTTTTT. It specifies CATSDLPRMNTGELFF.

This chain joins TRBV28 and TRBJ2-1; TRBD1 is a possible D gene (7 bases). The germline V gene encodes CDR1 MDHEN and CDR2 SYDVKM. V was shortened by 3 bases and J by 9 bases, with 15 bases between the two germline ends. The CDR3 covers 14 residues. DNA for the CDR3: TGTGCCAGCAGTTTTGGAGGGGGCTATGGTGAGCAGTTCTTC. Its translation is CASSFGGGYGEQFF.

This rearrangement joins TRBV27 to TRBJ1-5; D is undetermined. The length of the CDR3 is 13 residues. Trimming shortened V by 2 bases and J by 7 bases, and 9 bases separated the two germline ends. Germline-derived CDR1 and CDR2 are MNHEY and SMNVEV (reference sequence). CDR3 nucleotide sequence: TGTGCCAGCAGTTTAATGGGAGTACAGCCCCAGCATTTT. Its protein is CASSLMGVQPQHF.

This chain links TRBV5-5 with TRBJ2-5; the D gene is possibly TRBD1 (5 bases). This CDR3 has 15 residues. Germline lookup yields CDR1 SGHKS and CDR2 YYEKEE (reference sequence). Trimming took off 4 bases at V and 3 bases at J, with 16 bases between the two ends. CDR3 residues: CASSPSPRVEETQYF. In DNA form, the CDR3 reads TGTGCCAGCAGCCCCTCGCCCAGGGTTGAAGAGACCCAGTACTTC.

The rearrangement uses TRBV19 and TRBJ2-1; 7 nucleotides line up with TRBD1. This CDR3 comprises 15 residues. Germline CDR1 and CDR2: LNHDA and SQIVND (reference sequence). With V trimmed by 3 bases and J by 3 bases, 5 bases remained unmatched. This chain's CDR3 is CASSILGQIYNEQFF. Here the CDR3 DNA reads TGTGCCAGTAGTATCCTGGGACAGATCTACAATGAGCAGTTCTTC.

This rearrangement joins TRBV4-3 to TRBJ1-4, with 8 bases fitting TRBD1. Germline lookup yields CDR1 LGHNA and CDR2 YSLEER. V shed 4 bases and J 3 bases; nucleotides not matched to a gene: 4. The CDR3 totals 15 residues. The CDR3, as DNA: TGCGCCAGCAGCCGAAACAGGGGGTCTAATGAAAAACTGTTTTTT. This sequence encodes CASSRNRGSNEKLFF.

This clone was seen a handful of times. This rearrangement joins TRBV24-1 to TRBJ2-5, with 7 bases identical to TRBD2. Germline V gives CDR1 KGHDR, CDR2 SFDVKD. CDR3 length equals 17 residues. V was clipped by 4 bases and J by 5 bases; unmatched bases: 15. CDR3 loop: CATSDPTGRGNAETQYF. The DNA of the CDR3 is TGTGCCACCAGTGACCCAACCGGGCGGGGGAACGCGGAGACCCAGTACTTC.

The chain joins TRBV28 to TRBJ1-6; 7 bases match TRBD1. Trimming took 3 bases from V and 6 from J; bases not matched to a gene: 11. Germline assignment: CDR1 MDHEN and CDR2 SYDVKM. The CDR3 has 17 residues. DNA of the CDR3: TGTGCCAGCAGTTTCATATCAGCCGGGACAGCTAATTCACCCCTCCACTTT. It codes for CASSFISAGTANSPLHF.

This clone has just a few counts. The CDR3 nucleotides are TGCGCCAGCAGCAACGGAGCCGGACAGGGAGCCACTGAAGCTTTCTTT. Translation gives CASSNGAGQGATEAFF. The chain couples TRBV5-1 to TRBJ1-1; 8 bases are a match to TRBD1. The V segment lost 4 bases and the J segment 4 bases; nucleotides outside the gene matches: 12. The germline CDR1 and CDR2 sequences are SGHRS and YFSETQ. The CDR3 contains 16 residues.

The chain carries TRBV19 and TRBJ1-2; perhaps TRBD1 as D (5 bases). From germline, CDR1 is LNHDA and CDR2 SQIVND (reference sequence). The V and J ends lost 4 bases and 8 bases respectively, with 14 bases between them. The CDR3 is 13 amino acids. In nucleotides, the CDR3 is TGTGCCAGTAGTAGCCACCAGGGAGGAGGCTACACCTTC. It specifies CASSSHQGGGYTF.

Regarding this clone: Other DNA sequences from this sample encode an identical CDR3 as well. The chain has TRBV20-1 and TRBJ2-7, with 8 bases aligning to TRBD2. With V trimmed by 3 bases and J by 7 bases, 14 bases remained unmatched. The CDR3 has 15 amino acids. Germline CDR1 is DFQATT and CDR2 is SNEGSKA (reference sequence). The CDR3 bases are TGCAGTGCTAGTGTCGGGAGGGCCCCTTTTCGGGAGCAGTACTTC. Its protein is CSASVGRAPFREQYF.

V usage is TRBV6-2 or TRBV6-3 and J usage is TRBJ1-2; a possible D gene is TRBD1 (6 bases). Germline-derived CDR1 and CDR2 are MNHEY and SVGEGT. The CDR3 runs 15 residues. The V gene lost 2 bases and the J gene lost 5 bases, with 15 bases spanning the gap. DNA of the CDR3: TGTGCCAGCAGTTACGGCCCAGGGGCGCGGTATGGCTACACCTTC. It yields the protein CASSYGPGARYGYTF.

In nucleotides, the CDR3 is TGCGCCAGCAGCTTGACTAGCGGGGGGCGAGGAGAGACCCAGTACTTC. As protein: CASSLTSGGRGETQYF. This chain links TRBV5-1 with TRBJ2-5; 12 bases match TRBD2. The germline V gene has CDR1 SGHRS and CDR2 YFSETQ. The CDR3 runs 16 residues. V shed 1 base, J shed 4 bases, and the junction held 5 bases outside the gene matches.

The chain links TRBV10-1 to TRBJ1-5, with unresolved D. V lost 6 bases to trimming and J lost 5 bases, with 17 bases between them. The CDR3 totals 15 residues. CDR1 and CDR2 from the germline V gene are WNHNN and SYGVQD (reference sequence). The chain's CDR3 is CASRGGPKGYQPQHF. The DNA of the CDR3 is TGCGCCAGCAGAGGAGGGCCGAAGGGTTATCAGCCCCAGCATTTT.

The rearrangement uses TRBV19 and TRBJ2-3; 9 nucleotides agree with TRBD1. Germline trimming cut 5 bases from V and 6 bases from J; bases unmatched to any gene: 3. The CDR3 extends over 13 amino acids. CDR1 is LNHDA and CDR2 is SQIVND in the germline V gene (reference sequence). CDR3 protein: CASSRDREDTQYF. The CDR3 DNA reads as TGTGCCAGTAGTCGGGACAGGGAGGATACGCAGTATTTT.

The rearrangement links TRBV2 to TRBJ1-3; the D gene is possibly TRBD1 (6 bases). V lost 2 bases and J 3 bases, leaving 8 bases between the germline ends. The CDR3 is 14 amino acids. In germline, CDR1 is SNHLY, CDR2 FYNNEI. CDR3 DNA: TGTGCCAGCAGTGAAAGGGGGTATGGAAACACCATATATTTT. Protein sequence: CASSERGYGNTIYF.

A remark on this clone: An end of the junction differs from the germline gene, which may be a read error. CDR3 DNA sequence: TGTGCTAGCAGCTTTGGGACAGGGAGGCAAGAGACCCAGTACTTC. Translation: CASSFGTGRQETQYF. The chain recombines TRBV7-7 with TRBJ2-5; 9 bases align to TRBD1. This CDR3 has 15 amino acids. CDR1 is SSHAT and CDR2 is FNYEAQ in the germline V gene (reference sequence).